These 20 T cell receptor beta chains were all obtained from the same sample, sequenced in a study of shared clonotypes between healthy human individuals. The table came from immunoSEQ multiplex PCR; TCRdb's copy has only in-frame clones and leaves some out. Here the sample spans approximately 720,000 clones, around 72% being singletons. Sequencing input: memory CD4+ T cells sorted from blood. Sample subset: CD45RA-negative fraction. The receptors come from a young woman in good health.

The chain combines TRBV10-2 with TRBJ1-1; D call uncertain. The CDR3 spans 13 residues. Germline values: CDR1 WSHSY, CDR2 SAAADI. V lost 3 bases, J lost 8 bases, and 13 bases lay in between. The CDR3 nucleotides read TGCGCCAGCAGTGATAGCAGGAGACAAGAAGCTTTCTTT. Translation: CASSDSRRQEAFF.

The chain uses TRBV2 and TRBJ1-4, with D hard to call. Trimming removed 6 bases from V and 3 bases from J, with 5 bases in between. The V gene's germline CDR1 is SNHLY and CDR2 FYNNEI. This CDR3 has 12 residues. The CDR3 here is CASRGANEKLFF. Here the CDR3 DNA reads TGTGCCAGCAGGGGAGCTAATGAAAAACTGTTTTTT. The complete variable domain, with remaining parts taken from reference TRBV2 and TRBJ1-4, reads EPEVTQTPSHQVTQMGQEVILRCVPISNHLYFYWYRQILGQKVEFLVSFYNNEISEKSEIFDDQFSVERPDGSNFTLKIRSTKLEDSAMYFCASRGANEKLFFGSGTQLSVL.

CDR3 loop: CAWSVSMYRSGFSGSRNGYTF. CDR3 sequence (DNA): TGTGCCTGGAGTGTATCAATGTATCGGTCGGGGTTCTCAGGGTCTCGGAATGGCTACACCTTC. V gene TRBV30 combines with J gene TRBJ1-2; weak D call: TRBD1 (5 bases). The germline V gene encodes CDR1 GTSNPN and CDR2 SVGIG (reference sequence). The CDR3 contains 21 residues. Trimming took off 0 bases at V and 6 bases at J, with 35 bases between the two ends.

The rearrangement uses TRBV7-9 and TRBJ2-7; D unresolved. The germline gives CDR1 SEHNR, CDR2 FQNEAQ (reference sequence). With 4 bases removed from V and 6 bases from J, the gap between germline ends came to 16 bases. This CDR3 is built from 14 residues. The CDR3 sequence: CASSSSSGFGEQYF. The CDR3 DNA reads TGTGCCAGCAGCTCAAGTTCGGGCTTTGGCGAGCAGTACTTC.

This clone was seen just once. J is TRBJ1-2 and V is TRBV28; 7 bases match TRBD1. The ends lost 10 bases at V and 3 bases at J; junction bases unmatched: 14. The CDR3 has 15 residues. CDR1 and CDR2 (germline): MDHEN, SYDVKM. This CDR3 is CAIPPSGGDYYGYTF. In DNA, the CDR3 is TGTGCCATCCCCCCCTCAGGGGGTGACTACTATGGCTACACCTTC.

This chain uses TRBV10-3 with TRBJ2-1, with 12 bases fitting TRBD2. The CDR3 spans 15 residues. CDR1 ENHRY and CDR2 SYGVKD come from the germline V gene. V shed 6 bases and J 6 bases; nucleotides not matched to a gene: 6. CDR3 in amino acids: CAIRGELAGGNEQFF. CDR3 DNA sequence: TGTGCCATCAGGGGGGAACTAGCGGGAGGCAATGAGCAGTTCTTC.

V is TRBV18 and J is TRBJ2-1; 9 bases are shared with TRBD2. The germline V gene encodes CDR1 KGHSH and CDR2 LQKENI. The CDR3 spans 17 residues. V lost 3 bases and J lost 2; bases outside the gene matches: 8. The CDR3 is CASSPPGLAKAYNEQFF. The CDR3 DNA follows: TGTGCCAGCTCACCCCCTGGACTAGCGAAGGCCTACAATGAGCAGTTCTTC.

The chain uses TRBV30 and TRBJ1-5; D is unclear. This CDR3 region has 13 residues. Germline V gene lookup returns CDR1 GTSNPN and CDR2 SVGIG (reference sequence). V lost 3 bases and J lost 4, with 10 bases in between. The CDR3 sequence is CAWSGQKNQPQHF. CDR3 bases: TGTGCCTGGAGCGGGCAGAAGAATCAGCCCCAGCATTTT. The full variable domain, its missing parts supplied by reference TRBV30 and TRBJ1-5, is SQTIHQWPATLVQPVGSPLSLECTVEGTSNPNLYWYRQAAGRGLQLLFYSVGIGQISSEVPQNLSASRPQDRQFILSSKKLLLSDSGFYLCAWSGQKNQPQHFGDGTRLSIL.

V is TRBV2 and J is TRBJ2-1; 7 nucleotides agree with TRBD2. This CDR3 is 16 amino acids long. The germline V gene has CDR1 SNHLY and CDR2 FYNNEI. J lost 4 bases, V lost 3 bases, and 9 bases had no gene match. CDR3 DNA: TGTGCCAGCAGTGATTACGCGGGAGCGGAATACAATGAGCAGTTCTTC. Encoded protein: CASSDYAGAEYNEQFF.

This clone was picked up many times. This chain joins TRBV9 and TRBJ2-5; possibly TRBD2 for D (5 bases). The J call may be incorrect, as the DNA end agrees better with TRBJ2-7. In germline, CDR1 is SGDLS, CDR2 YYNGEE. This CDR3 is 17 amino acids long. CDR3 sequence reads: CASSAPIRISVPYEQYF. CDR3 sequence (DNA): TGTGCCAGCAGCGCGCCCATACGAATTAGCGTTCCGTACGAGCAGTACTTC.

This chain uses TRBV18 with TRBJ1-4, with 7 nucleotides matching TRBD1. This CDR3 comprises 14 residues. CDR1 is KGHSH and CDR2 is LQKENI in the germline V gene. The V and J ends lost 4 bases and 3 bases, in that order; junction bases with no gene match: 2. CDR3 nucleotides: TGTGCCAGCTCACGGGACAGCCCTAATGAAAAACTGTTTTTT. Its protein product is CASSRDSPNEKLFF.

The genes are TRBV10-3 and TRBJ2-1; D possibly corresponds to TRBD2 (6 bases). The CDR3 totals 12 residues. The ends were cut back, 4 bases at V and 10 bases at J, with 11 bases in the middle. Germline CDR1 ENHRY, CDR2 SYGVKD. CDR3 amino acids: CAISVSGNEQFF. For the CDR3, the DNA is TGTGCCATCAGTGTTAGCGGAAACGAGCAGTTCTTC.

The V and J genes are TRBV30 and TRBJ2-5; D might be TRBD2 (7 bases). V was trimmed by 3 bases and J by 9 bases, leaving 11 bases between them. The CDR3 spans 11 residues. The germline gives CDR1 GTSNPN, CDR2 SVGIG (reference sequence). CDR3 loop: CAWRGGGPQYF. The CDR3, as DNA: TGTGCCTGGAGGGGCGGGGGCCCCCAGTACTTC.

V gene TRBV27 combines with J gene TRBJ1-5; possible D gene TRBD1, 6 bases. The CDR3 length is 13 residues. From germline, CDR1 is MNHEY and CDR2 SMNVEV (reference sequence). V was cut by 3 bases and J by 6 bases, with 9 bases left in between. DNA for the CDR3: TGTGCCAGCAGTTTGAACAGGGCTCAGCCCCAGCATTTT. It is translated as CASSLNRAQPQHF.

This rearrangement joins TRBV9 to TRBJ2-3, with 7 bases lining up with TRBD2. J lost 7 bases, V lost 3 bases, and 14 bases had no gene match. Per germline, CDR1 SGDLS and CDR2 YYNGEE. The CDR3 is made up of 16 amino acids. In nucleotides, the CDR3 is TGTGCCAGCAGCGCGGGGGGAAATCGAGGGCAATATACGCAGTATTTT. The encoded protein is CASSAGGNRGQYTQYF.

The sample holds a few counts of this clone. This chain joins TRBV7-2 and TRBJ2-3; D could derive from TRBD1 or TRBD2 (5 bases each). V was trimmed by 4 bases and J by 2 bases, leaving 16 bases between them. There are 16 residues in the CDR3. Germline assignment: CDR1 SGHTA and CDR2 FQGNSA. CDR3 residues: CASSYGAGTNTDTQYF. CDR3 nucleotides: TGTGCCAGCAGCTATGGGGCAGGGACGAACACAGATACGCAGTATTTT.

The chain is built from TRBV2 and TRBJ2-3; D is uncertain. The V gene lost 7 bases and the J gene lost 4 bases, with 6 bases spanning the gap. CDR1 SNHLY and CDR2 FYNNEI come from the germline V gene. The CDR3 has 11 amino acids. CDR3 DNA: TGTGCCAGCACGTACGCAGATACGCAGTATTTT. Its translation: CASTYADTQYF.

V is TRBV11-2 and J is TRBJ2-5, with TRBD1 identical over 9 bases. From germline, CDR1 is SGHAT and CDR2 FQNNGV. The V gene end was trimmed by 3 bases and the J gene end by 4 bases; junction bases not matched to a gene: 9. This CDR3 region has 16 residues. DNA of the CDR3: TGTGCCAGCAGCTTGGGACAGGGCCATTTTAGAGAGACCCAGTACTTC. It specifies CASSLGQGHFRETQYF.

A single count supports this clone. The CDR3 coding sequence is TGTGCCAGCAGCGCAAGGACTAGCGGGAGCGCCAATGAGCAGTTCTTC. Translating it yields CASSARTSGSANEQFF. J is TRBJ2-1 and V is TRBV7-9; 13 positions agree with TRBD2. This CDR3 has 16 amino acids. J lost 6 bases, V lost 5 bases, and 7 bases had no gene match. From germline, CDR1 is SEHNR and CDR2 FQNEAQ (reference sequence).

The chain employs TRBV7-2 and TRBJ1-1, with 7 bases fitting TRBD1. The trim removed 5 bases at V and 1 base at J, leaving 7 bases unmatched. This CDR3 has 15 amino acids. In germline, CDR1 is SGHTA, CDR2 FQGNSA. The CDR3 sequence is CASSTRDSRNTEAFF. For the CDR3, the DNA is TGTGCCAGCAGCACCCGGGACAGCCGGAACACTGAAGCTTTCTTT. The variable domain in full, with the rest retrieved from reference TRBV7-2 and TRBJ1-1, is GAGVSQSPSNKVTEKGKDVELRCDPISGHTALYWYRQSLGQGLEFLIYFQGNSAPDKSGLPSDRFSAERTGGSVSTLTIQRTQQEDSAVYLCASSTRDSRNTEAFFGQGTRLTVV.